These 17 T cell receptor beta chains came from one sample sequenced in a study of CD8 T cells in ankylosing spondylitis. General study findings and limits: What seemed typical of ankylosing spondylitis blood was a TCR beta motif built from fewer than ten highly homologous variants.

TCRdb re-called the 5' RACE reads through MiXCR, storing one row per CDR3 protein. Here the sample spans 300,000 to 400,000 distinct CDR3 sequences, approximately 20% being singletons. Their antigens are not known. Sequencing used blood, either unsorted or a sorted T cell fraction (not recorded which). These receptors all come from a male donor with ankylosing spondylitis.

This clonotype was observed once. DNA of the CDR3: TGTGCCAGCAGTTCTCTCTCCTACACTGAAGCTTTCTTT. Its protein product is CASSSLSYTEAFF. The J gene is TRBJ1-1, the V gene TRBV28; D is unresolved. In germline, CDR1 is MDHEN, CDR2 SYDVKM. Trimming took 4 bases from V and 3 from J, leaving 9 bases between them. This CDR3 comprises 13 residues.

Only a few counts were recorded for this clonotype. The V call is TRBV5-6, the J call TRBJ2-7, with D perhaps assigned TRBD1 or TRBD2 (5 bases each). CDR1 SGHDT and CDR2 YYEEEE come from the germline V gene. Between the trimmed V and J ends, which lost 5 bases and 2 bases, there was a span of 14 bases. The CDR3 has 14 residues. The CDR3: CASSSGVGAYEQYF. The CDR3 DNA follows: TGTGCCAGCAGTTCCGGCGTGGGGGCCTACGAGCAGTACTTC.

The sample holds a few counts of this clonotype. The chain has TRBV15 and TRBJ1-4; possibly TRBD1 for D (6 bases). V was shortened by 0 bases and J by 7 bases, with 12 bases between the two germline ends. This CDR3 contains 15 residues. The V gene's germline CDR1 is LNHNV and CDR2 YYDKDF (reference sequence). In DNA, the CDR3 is TGTGCCACCAGCAGAGATGGGGGGCCCTCTGAAAAACTGTTTTTT. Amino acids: CATSRDGGPSEKLFF.

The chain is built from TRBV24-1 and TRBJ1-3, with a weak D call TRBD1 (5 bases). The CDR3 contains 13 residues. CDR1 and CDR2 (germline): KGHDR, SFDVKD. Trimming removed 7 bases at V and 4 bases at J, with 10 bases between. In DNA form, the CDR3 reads TGTGCCACCAGCCGAAGGGGAGGAAACACCATATATTTT. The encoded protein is CATSRRGGNTIYF.

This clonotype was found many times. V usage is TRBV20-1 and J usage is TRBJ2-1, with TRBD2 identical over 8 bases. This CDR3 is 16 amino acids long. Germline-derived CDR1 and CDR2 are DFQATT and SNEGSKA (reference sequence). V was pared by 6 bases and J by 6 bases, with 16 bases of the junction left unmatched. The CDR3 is CSAIRELGLVSNEQFF. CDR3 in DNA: TGCAGTGCGATCCGGGAGTTGGGACTAGTGTCCAATGAGCAGTTCTTC.

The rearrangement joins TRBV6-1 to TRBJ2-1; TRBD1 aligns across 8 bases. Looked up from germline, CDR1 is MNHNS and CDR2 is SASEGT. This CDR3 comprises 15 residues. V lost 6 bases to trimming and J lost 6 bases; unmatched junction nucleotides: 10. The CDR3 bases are TGTGCCAGCAGCCCCTTGGGACAGGCGACCAATGAGCAGTTCTTC. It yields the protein CASSPLGQATNEQFF.

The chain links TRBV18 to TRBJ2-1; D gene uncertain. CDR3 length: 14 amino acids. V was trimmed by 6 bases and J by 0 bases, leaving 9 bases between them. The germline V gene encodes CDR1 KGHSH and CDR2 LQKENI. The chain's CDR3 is CASSPGPSYNEQFF. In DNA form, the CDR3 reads TGTGCCAGCTCTCCGGGCCCCTCCTACAATGAGCAGTTCTTC.

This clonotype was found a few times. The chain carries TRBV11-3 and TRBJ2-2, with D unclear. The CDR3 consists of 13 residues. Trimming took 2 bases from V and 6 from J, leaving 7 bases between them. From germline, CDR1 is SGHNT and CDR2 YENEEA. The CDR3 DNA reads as TGTGCCAGCAGCTTATGGGAATCCGGGGAGCTGTTTTTT. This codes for CASSLWESGELFF.

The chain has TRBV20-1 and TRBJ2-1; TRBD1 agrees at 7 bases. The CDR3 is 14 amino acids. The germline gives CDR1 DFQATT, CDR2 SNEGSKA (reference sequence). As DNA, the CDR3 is TGCAGCGGATATGACAGGGTGTTCGTAAATGAGCAGTTCTTC. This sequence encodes CSGYDRVFVNEQFF.

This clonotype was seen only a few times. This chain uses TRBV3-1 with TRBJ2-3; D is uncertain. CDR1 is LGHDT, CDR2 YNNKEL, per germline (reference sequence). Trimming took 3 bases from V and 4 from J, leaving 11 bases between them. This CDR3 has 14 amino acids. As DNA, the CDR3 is TGTGCCAGCAGCCAGGGTCTTCGGGCAGATACGCAGTATTTT. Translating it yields CASSQGLRADTQYF.

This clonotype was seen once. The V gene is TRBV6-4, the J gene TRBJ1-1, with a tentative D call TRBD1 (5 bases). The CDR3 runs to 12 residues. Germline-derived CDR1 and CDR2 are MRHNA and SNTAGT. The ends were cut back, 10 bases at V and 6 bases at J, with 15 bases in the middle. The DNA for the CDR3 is TGTGCCACTCCGGGACCGGGTCCTGAAGCTTTCTTT. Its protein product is CATPGPGPEAFF.

CDR3 coding DNA: TGCAGCGTATTACAGGGATTCAGTGGAGATACGCAGTATTTT. Its protein product is CSVLQGFSGDTQYF. The chain is built from TRBV29-1 and TRBJ2-3; D may be TRBD1 (6 bases). CDR3 size: 14 residues. V was pared by 6 bases and J by 5 bases, with 18 bases between. In germline, CDR1 is SQVTM, CDR2 ANQGSEA.

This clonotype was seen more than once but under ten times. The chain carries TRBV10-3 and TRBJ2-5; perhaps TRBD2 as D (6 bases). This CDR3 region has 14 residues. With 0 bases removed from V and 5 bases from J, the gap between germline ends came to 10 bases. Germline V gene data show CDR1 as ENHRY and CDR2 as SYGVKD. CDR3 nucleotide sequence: TGTGCCATCAGTGAGTCCGGGGGATGGGAGACCCAGTACTTC. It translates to CAISESGGWETQYF.

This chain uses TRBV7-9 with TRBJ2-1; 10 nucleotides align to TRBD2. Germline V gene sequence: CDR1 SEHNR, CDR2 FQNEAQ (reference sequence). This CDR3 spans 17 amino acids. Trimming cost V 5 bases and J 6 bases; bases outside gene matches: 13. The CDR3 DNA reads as TGTGCCAGCAGCCCAAGATTCGGGACTAGCGTACTCAATGAGCAGTTCTTC. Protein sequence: CASSPRFGTSVLNEQFF.

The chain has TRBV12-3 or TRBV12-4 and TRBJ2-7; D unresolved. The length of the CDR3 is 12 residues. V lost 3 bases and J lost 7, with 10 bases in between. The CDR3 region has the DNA TGTGCCAGCAGTTTTCAGATCGGAGAGCAGTACTTC. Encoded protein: CASSFQIGEQYF.

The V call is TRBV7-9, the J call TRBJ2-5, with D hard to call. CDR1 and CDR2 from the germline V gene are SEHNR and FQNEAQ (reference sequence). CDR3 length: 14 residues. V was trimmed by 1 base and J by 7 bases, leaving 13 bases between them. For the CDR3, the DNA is TGTGCCAGCAGCTTAGGTGGTGAAGTGGGGACCCAGTACTTC. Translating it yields CASSLGGEVGTQYF.

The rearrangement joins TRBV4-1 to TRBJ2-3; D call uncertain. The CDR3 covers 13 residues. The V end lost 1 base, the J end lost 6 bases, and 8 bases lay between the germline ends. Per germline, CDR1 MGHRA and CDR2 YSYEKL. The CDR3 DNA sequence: TGCGCCAGCAGCCAAGGGGCCTACGATACGCAGTATTTT. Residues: CASSQGAYDTQYF.